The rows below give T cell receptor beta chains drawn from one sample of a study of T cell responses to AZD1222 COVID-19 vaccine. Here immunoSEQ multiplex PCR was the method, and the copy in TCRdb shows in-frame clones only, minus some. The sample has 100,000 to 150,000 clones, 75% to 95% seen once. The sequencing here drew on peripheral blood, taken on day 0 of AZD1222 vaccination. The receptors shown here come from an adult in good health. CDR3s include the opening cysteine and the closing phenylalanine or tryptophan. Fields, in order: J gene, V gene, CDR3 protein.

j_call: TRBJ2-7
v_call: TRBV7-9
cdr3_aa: CASSWDRGFYEQYF

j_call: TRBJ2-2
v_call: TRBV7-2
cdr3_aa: CASSPWDRPGELFF

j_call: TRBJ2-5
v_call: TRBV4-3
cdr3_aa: CASSQGGGMGETQYF

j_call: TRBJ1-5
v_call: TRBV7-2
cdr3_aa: CASSPQGANQPQHF

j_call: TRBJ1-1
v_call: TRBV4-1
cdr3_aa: CASSQERRGRNTEAFF

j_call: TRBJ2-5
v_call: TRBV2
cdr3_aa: CASSRGGLETQYF

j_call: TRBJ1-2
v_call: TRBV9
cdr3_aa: CASSGPGAPNYGYTF

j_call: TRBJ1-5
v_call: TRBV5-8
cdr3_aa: CASSPRRRGSNQPQHF

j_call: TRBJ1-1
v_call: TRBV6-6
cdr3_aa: CASREMVGLTEAFF

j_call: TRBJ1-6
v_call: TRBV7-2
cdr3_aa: CASSFTGSSYNSPLHF

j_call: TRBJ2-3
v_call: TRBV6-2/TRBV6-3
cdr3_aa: CASSRLLDTQYF

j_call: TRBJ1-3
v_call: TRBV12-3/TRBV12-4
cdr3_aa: CASTSSGNTIYF

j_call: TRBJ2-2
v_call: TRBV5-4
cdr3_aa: CASSLSGELFF

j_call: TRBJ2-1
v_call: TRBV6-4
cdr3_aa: CASSESGGSGDEQFF

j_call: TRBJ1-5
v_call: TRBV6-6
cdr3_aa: CASSYSRLGNQPQHF

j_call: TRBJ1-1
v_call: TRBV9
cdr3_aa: CASSVSRDRGTEAFF

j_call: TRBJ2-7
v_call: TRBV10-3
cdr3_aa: CAISGGDGAPYEQYF

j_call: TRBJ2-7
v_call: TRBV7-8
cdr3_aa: CASGTNSYEQYF

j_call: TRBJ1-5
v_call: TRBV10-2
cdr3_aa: CASSRDRGNQPQHF

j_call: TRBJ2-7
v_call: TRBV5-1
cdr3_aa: CASSLEPRTETFYEQYF

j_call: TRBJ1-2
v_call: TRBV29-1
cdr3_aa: CSVRTDRAFDGYTF

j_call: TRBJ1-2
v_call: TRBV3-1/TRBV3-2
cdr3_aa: CASSQGVAGPSGGYTF

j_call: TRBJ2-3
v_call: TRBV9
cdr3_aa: CASSVASTDTQYF

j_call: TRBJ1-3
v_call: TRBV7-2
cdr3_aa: CASSLAGKGNTIYF

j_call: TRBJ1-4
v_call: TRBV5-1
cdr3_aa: CASSWTATNEKLFF

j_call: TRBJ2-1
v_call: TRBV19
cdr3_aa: CASAGYSYNEQFF

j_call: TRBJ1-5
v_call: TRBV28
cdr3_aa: CASSSDRGGQPQHF

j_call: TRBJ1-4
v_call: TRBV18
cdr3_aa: CASSPGLRTGGFANEKLFF

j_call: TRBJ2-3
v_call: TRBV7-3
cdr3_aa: CASSSLGGGVTDTQYF

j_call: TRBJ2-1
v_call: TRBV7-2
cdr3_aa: CASSPGTGVFNEQFF

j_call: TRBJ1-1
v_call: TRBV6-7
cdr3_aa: CASSYKNTEAFF

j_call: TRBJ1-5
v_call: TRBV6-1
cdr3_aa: CASSEGPNNQPQHF

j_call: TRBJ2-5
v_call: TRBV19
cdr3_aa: CASSRSDPGPQETQYF

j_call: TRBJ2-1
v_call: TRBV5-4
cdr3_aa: CASRIRGTSYNEQFF

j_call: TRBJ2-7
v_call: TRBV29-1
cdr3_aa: CSVVGDSYEQYF

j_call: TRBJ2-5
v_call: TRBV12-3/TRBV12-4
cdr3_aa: CASSLTGGETQYF

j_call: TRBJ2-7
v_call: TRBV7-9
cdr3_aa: CASSPGQGPTYEQYF

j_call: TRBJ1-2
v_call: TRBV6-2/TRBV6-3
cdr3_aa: CASSYPLGDGYTF

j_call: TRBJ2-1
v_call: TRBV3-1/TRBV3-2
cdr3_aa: CASSPFPGLEGNEQFF

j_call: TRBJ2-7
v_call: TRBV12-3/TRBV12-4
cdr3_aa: CASSRGYEQYF

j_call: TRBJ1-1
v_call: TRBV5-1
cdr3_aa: CASSIRQGSNTEAFF

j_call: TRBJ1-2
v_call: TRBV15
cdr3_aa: CATSRDRGGYTF

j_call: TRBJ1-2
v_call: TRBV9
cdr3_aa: CASSVEPGTVGYTF

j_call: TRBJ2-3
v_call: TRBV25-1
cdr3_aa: CASRTTADTQYF